This T cell receptor (beta chain) appears in the sequencing data of a study of blood T cell repertoires in COVID-19. About the research overall: From T cells, B-cell-depleted T cells, or PBMCs came the material, which was cDNA or gDNA.

Germline values: CDR1 SGHNT, CDR2 YYREEE (reference sequence). V dropped 3 bases and J dropped 2; count of bases not matched to a gene: 5. This CDR3 region has 14 residues. The repertoire was sequenced with immunoSEQ multiplex PCR; TCRdb's copy has only in-frame clones and lacks some. The table shows some 120,000 clones, with roughly four fifths occurring only once. The genes are TRBV5-4 and TRBJ2-7; 7 positions agree with TRBD1. Specimen: peripheral blood. This clonotype was obtained from a human donor in a cohort sampled during active COVID-19. The CDR3 is CASSWPGQPYEQYF. CDR3 nucleotide sequence: TGTGCCAGCAGCTGGCCGGGACAGCCCTACGAGCAGTACTTC.